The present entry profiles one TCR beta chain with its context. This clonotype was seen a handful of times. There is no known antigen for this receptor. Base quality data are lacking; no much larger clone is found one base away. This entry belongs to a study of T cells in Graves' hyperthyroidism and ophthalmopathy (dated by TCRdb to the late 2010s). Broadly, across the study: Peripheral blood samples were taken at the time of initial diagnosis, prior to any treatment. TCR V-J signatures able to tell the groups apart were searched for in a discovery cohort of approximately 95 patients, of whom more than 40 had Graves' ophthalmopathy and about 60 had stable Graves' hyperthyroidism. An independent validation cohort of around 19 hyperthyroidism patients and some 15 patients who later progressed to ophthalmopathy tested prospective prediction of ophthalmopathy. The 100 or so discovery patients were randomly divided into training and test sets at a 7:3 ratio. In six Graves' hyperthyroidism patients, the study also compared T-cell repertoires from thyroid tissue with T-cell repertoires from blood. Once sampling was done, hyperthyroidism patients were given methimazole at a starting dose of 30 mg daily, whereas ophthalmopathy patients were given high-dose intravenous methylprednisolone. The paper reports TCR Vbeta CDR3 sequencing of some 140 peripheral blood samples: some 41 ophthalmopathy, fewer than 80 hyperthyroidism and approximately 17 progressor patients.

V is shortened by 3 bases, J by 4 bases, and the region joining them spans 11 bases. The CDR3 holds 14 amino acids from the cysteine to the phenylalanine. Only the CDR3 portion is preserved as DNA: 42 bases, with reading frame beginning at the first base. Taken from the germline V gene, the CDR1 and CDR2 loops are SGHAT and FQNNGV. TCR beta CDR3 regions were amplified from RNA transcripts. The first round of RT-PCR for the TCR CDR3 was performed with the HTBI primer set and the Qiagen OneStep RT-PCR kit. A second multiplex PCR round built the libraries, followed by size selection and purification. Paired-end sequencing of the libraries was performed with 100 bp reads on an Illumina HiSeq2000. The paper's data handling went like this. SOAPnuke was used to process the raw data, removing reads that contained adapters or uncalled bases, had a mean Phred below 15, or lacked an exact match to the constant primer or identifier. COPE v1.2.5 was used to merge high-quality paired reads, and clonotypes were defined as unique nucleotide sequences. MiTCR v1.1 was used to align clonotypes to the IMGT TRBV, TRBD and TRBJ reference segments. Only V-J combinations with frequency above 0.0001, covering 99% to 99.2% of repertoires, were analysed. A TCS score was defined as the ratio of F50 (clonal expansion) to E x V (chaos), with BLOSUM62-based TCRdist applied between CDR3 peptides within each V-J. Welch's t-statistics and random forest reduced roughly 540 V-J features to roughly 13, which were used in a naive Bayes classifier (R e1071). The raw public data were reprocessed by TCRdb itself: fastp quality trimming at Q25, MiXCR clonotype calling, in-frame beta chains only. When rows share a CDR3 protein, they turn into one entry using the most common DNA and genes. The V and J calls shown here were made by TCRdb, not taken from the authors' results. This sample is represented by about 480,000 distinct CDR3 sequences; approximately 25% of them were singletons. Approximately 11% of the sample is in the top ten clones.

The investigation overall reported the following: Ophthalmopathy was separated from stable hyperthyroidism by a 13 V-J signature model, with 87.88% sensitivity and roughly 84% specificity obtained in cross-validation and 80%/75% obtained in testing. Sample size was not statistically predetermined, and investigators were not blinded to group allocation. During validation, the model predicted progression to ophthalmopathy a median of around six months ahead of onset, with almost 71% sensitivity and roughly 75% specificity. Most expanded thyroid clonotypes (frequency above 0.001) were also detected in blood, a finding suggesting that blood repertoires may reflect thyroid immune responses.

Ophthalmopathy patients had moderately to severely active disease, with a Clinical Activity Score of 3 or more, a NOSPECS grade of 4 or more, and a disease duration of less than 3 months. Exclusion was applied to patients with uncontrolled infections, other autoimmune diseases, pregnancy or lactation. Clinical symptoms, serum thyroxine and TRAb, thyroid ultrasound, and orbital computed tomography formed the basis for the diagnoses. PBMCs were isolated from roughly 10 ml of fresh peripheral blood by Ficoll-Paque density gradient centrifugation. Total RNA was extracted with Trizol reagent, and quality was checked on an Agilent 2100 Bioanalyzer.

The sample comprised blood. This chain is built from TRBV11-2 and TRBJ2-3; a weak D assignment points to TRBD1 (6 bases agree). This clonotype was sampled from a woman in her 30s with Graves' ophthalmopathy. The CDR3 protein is CASSFNRVPDTQYF. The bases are TGTGCCAGCAGCTTCAACAGGGTTCCAGATACGCAGTATTTT.